These 27 T cell receptor beta chains were all obtained from the same sample, sequenced in a study of cytomegalovirus exposure and HLA in healthy donors. PCR employed 60 Vbeta and 13 Jbeta primers. The data were produced by immunoSEQ multiplex PCR, yet TCRdb's version contains in-frame clones alone and is incomplete. This sample carries 250,000 or so clones, 70% to 90% of them seen once, and the ten largest clones take around 1.2%. Sample: PBMCs. All receptors derive from a human donor in good health.

The chain carries TRBV4-1 and TRBJ2-7; the match to TRBD2 covers 8 bases. The germline V gene encodes CDR1 MGHRA and CDR2 YSYEKL. The junction had 10 bases not matched to a gene; V was cut back by 0 bases and J by 0 bases. This CDR3 has 18 residues. CDR3 sequence: CASSQDQLGLAGSYEQYF. The CDR3, as DNA: TGCGCCAGCAGCCAAGATCAACTCGGGCTAGCGGGCTCCTACGAGCAGTACTTC.

The genes are TRBV7-6 and TRBJ2-1; perhaps TRBD2 as D (5 bases). CDR1 is SGHVS, CDR2 FNYEAQ, per germline. The V end lost 2 bases, the J end lost 8 bases, and 13 bases lay between the germline ends. The CDR3 runs 14 residues. The CDR3 is CASSLTLASDEQFF. The CDR3 coding sequence is TGTGCCAGCAGCTTAACCCTAGCTTCCGATGAGCAGTTCTTC. Drawing the rest from reference TRBV7-6 and TRBJ2-1, the complete variable domain is GAGVSQSPRYKVTKRGQDVALRCDPISGHVSLYWYRQALGQGPEFLTYFNYEAQQDKSGLPNDRFSAERPEGSISTLTIQRTEQRDSAMYRCASSLTLASDEQFFGPGTRLTVL.

This clone was seen a few times. The CDR3 sequence: CASSLEGGRSSYEQYF. DNA of the CDR3: TGTGCCAGCAGTTTGGAAGGGGGACGGAGCTCCTACGAGCAGTACTTC. The chain is built from TRBV28 and TRBJ2-7; D may be TRBD1 (6 bases). This CDR3 spans 16 amino acids. Trimming shortened V by 3 bases and J by 0 bases, and 15 bases separated the two germline ends. Germline CDR1 reads MDHEN; CDR2 reads SYDVKM. The full variable domain, in which reference TRBV28 and TRBJ2-7 provide the parts outside the CDR3, is DVKVTQSSRYLVKRTGEKVFLECVQDMDHENMFWYRQDPGLGLRLIYFSYDVKMKEKGDIPEGYSVSREKKERFSLILESASTNQTSMYLCASSLEGGRSSYEQYFGPGTRLTVT.

The J gene is TRBJ1-2, the V gene TRBV7-2, with D maybe TRBD1 (6 bases). With 3 bases removed from V and 2 bases from J, the gap between germline ends came to 10 bases. The length of the CDR3 is 14 residues. Germline CDR1 reads SGHTA; CDR2 reads FQGNSA. The CDR3 nucleotides are TGTGCCAGCAGCTTCACAGGGAGAAACTATGGCTACACCTTC. It translates to CASSFTGRNYGYTF.

V is TRBV29-1 and J is TRBJ2-1; 12 nucleotides line up with TRBD2. The CDR3 sequence is 16 residues long. V shed 1 base, J shed 10 bases, and the junction held 11 bases outside the gene matches. Germline V CDR1 and CDR2: SQVTM, ANQGSEA. CDR3 coding DNA: TGCAGCGTTGAAGGGCTAGCGGGAGGGGAGGGGATGGAGCAGTTCTTC. It specifies CSVEGLAGGEGMEQFF.

The chain joins TRBV5-4 to TRBJ1-2; the D gene is possibly TRBD1 (6 bases). The CDR3 loop spans 15 amino acids. CDR1 is SGHNT and CDR2 is YYREEE in the germline V gene (reference sequence). Trimming stripped 3 bases from V and 3 bases from J, with 15 bases between. The CDR3 region is CASSSPGTRDYGYTF. CDR3 nucleotides: TGTGCCAGCAGCTCCCCCGGGACACGGGACTATGGCTACACCTTC.

This chain links TRBV19 with TRBJ1-1, with a tentative D call TRBD1 (5 bases). V gave up 11 bases and J gave up 1 base, with 11 bases separating them. Germline CDR1 LNHDA, CDR2 SQIVND (reference sequence). This CDR3 comprises 12 residues. CDR3 in amino acids: CAGKGPNTEAFF. CDR3 sequence (DNA): TGTGCCGGTAAGGGGCCGAACACTGAAGCTTTCTTT.

This rearrangement joins TRBV30 to TRBJ1-5, with D perhaps TRBD1 (6 bases). Germline assignment: CDR1 GTSNPN and CDR2 SVGIG (reference sequence). This CDR3 is built from 13 residues. Trimming pared 5 bases from V and 2 bases from J, leaving 10 bases between. For the CDR3, the DNA is TGTGCCTGGTCTTCAGGGGGCAATCAGCCCCAGCATTTT. Amino acid sequence: CAWSSGGNQPQHF.

The V gene is TRBV4-3, the J gene TRBJ1-1; D not resolved. This CDR3 is built from 13 residues. Trimming removed 2 bases at V and 0 bases at J, with 4 bases between. Germline loops: CDR1 LGHNA, CDR2 YSLEER. The CDR3 loop reads CASSQQLNTEAFF. Here the CDR3 DNA reads TGCGCCAGCAGCCAACAGTTGAACACTGAAGCTTTCTTT.

The chain uses TRBV5-6 and TRBJ2-3, with D possibly being TRBD2 (6 bases). V was cut by 1 base and J by 4 bases, with 25 bases left in between. Germline loops: CDR1 SGHDT, CDR2 YYEEEE. The CDR3 loop spans 19 amino acids. Here the CDR3 DNA reads TGTGCCAGCAGCTTGTTGAGCGGGCGCGGCTCGGGAGAGGCAGATACGCAGTATTTT. Translating it yields CASSLLSGRGSGEADTQYF.

The gene calls are TRBV7-2 and TRBJ2-5; maybe TRBD2 (5 bases). This CDR3 region has 15 residues. Trimming took 5 bases from V and 2 from J, leaving 15 bases between them. Germline assignment: CDR1 SGHTA and CDR2 FQGNSA. In nucleotides, the CDR3 is TGTGCCAGCAGCCCGCATACTAGATCGCAAGAGACCCAGTACTTC. Its protein product is CASSPHTRSQETQYF.

The rearrangement links TRBV5-1 to TRBJ1-1, with D perhaps matching TRBD1 (6 bases). Trimming shortened V by 1 base and J by 0 bases, and 13 bases separated the two germline ends. Germline CDR1 is SGHRS and CDR2 is YFSETQ. The length of the CDR3 is 16 residues. CDR3 coding DNA: TGCGCCAGCAGCTTGTATCGGGCAGGGGTGAACACTGAAGCTTTCTTT. Encoded protein: CASSLYRAGVNTEAFF.

The table lists this clone with a count of one. The CDR3 region has the DNA TGTGCCAGCAGCTTAGTTTGGCGGACAGGGGGCTCCTACAATGAGCAGTTCTTC. Its protein product is CASSLVWRTGGSYNEQFF. V usage is TRBV7-2 and J usage is TRBJ2-1, with 10 bases lining up with TRBD1. Per the germline V gene, CDR1 is SGHTA and CDR2 is FQGNSA. CDR3 size: 18 residues. Unmatched junction bases numbered 6, after V lost 1 base and J lost 0 bases.

V is TRBV2 and J is TRBJ2-7; D is undetermined. V dropped 7 bases and J dropped 0 bases, with 13 bases sitting between them. Germline CDR1 and CDR2: SNHLY and FYNNEI. There are 14 residues in the CDR3. The CDR3, as DNA: TGTGCCAGCATTTCCGCGGAGTTCTCCTACGAGCAGTACTTC. Its translation: CASISAEFSYEQYF.

The rearrangement links TRBV11-2 to TRBJ2-3, with 12 bases identical to TRBD2. The CDR3 consists of 16 residues. With 5 bases clipped from V and 3 bases from J, the junction kept 6 bases outside the gene matches. Germline V gene sequence: CDR1 SGHAT, CDR2 FQNNGV. The CDR3 DNA sequence: TGTGCCAGCAGCCCGGGACTAGCGGGTCGGACAGATACGCAGTATTTT. The encoded protein is CASSPGLAGRTDTQYF. Full variable domain (missing parts from reference TRBV11-2 and TRBJ2-3): EAGVAQSPRYKIIEKRQSVAFWCNPISGHATLYWYQQILGQGPKLLIQFQNNGVVDDSQLPKDRFSAERLKGVDSTLKIQPAKLEDSAVYLCASSPGLAGRTDTQYFGPGTRLTVL.

This chain connects TRBV27 to TRBJ1-5, with unresolved D. The V gene's germline CDR1 is MNHEY and CDR2 SMNVEV (reference sequence). Trimming pared 7 bases from V and 4 bases from J, leaving 5 bases between. The CDR3 sequence is 11 residues long. The CDR3 nucleotides are TGTGCCAGCACCGCGAATCAGCCCCAGCATTTT. It specifies CASTANQPQHF.

The genes are TRBV27 and TRBJ2-2; 13 nucleotides match TRBD2. This CDR3 spans 17 amino acids. CDR1 and CDR2 from the germline V gene are MNHEY and SMNVEV (reference sequence). The V gene end was trimmed by 2 bases and the J gene end by 5 bases; junction bases not matched to a gene: 5. The CDR3 loop is CASSLGLAGVGTGELFF. The CDR3 nucleotides are TGTGCCAGCAGTTTAGGACTAGCGGGAGTCGGAACCGGGGAGCTGTTTTTT.

This chain connects TRBV18 to TRBJ2-6, with 14 bases identical to TRBD2. CDR1 is KGHSH, CDR2 LQKENI, per germline. V lost 3 bases, J lost 3 bases, and 16 bases stayed unmatched. CDR3 length: 22 amino acids. CDR3 nucleotide sequence: TGTGCCAGCTCACCGCTACCGGGGACTAGCGGGAGTTTTTCTCGTGGGGCCAACGTCCTGACTTTC. This sequence encodes CASSPLPGTSGSFSRGANVLTF.

The chain links TRBV27 to TRBJ1-2; 7 bases agree with TRBD1. The ends lost 5 bases at V and 4 bases at J; junction bases unmatched: 4. The length of the CDR3 is 13 residues. Per the germline V gene, CDR1 is MNHEY and CDR2 is SMNVEV (reference sequence). CDR3 loop: CASSRTGSYGYTF. CDR3 nucleotides: TGTGCCAGCAGTCGGACAGGATCCTATGGCTACACCTTC.

J is TRBJ1-2 and V is TRBV19, with D hard to call. CDR1 is LNHDA, CDR2 SQIVND, per germline (reference sequence). The CDR3 is made up of 13 amino acids. Trimming pared 8 bases from V and 0 bases from J, leaving 10 bases between. This CDR3 is CASRQVANYGYTF. The CDR3 bases are TGTGCCAGTCGACAAGTAGCTAACTATGGCTACACCTTC.

The chain uses TRBV11-2 and TRBJ1-1, with 9 bases fitting TRBD1. This CDR3 region has 14 residues. Germline V CDR1 and CDR2: SGHAT, FQNNGV. The ends lost 1 base at V and 8 bases at J; junction bases unmatched: 5. CDR3 sequence: CASSLGPGQGEAFF. CDR3 in DNA: TGTGCCAGCAGCTTAGGCCCGGGACAGGGAGAAGCTTTCTTT.

V usage is TRBV7-3 and J usage is TRBJ2-7; TRBD1 aligns across 9 bases. The CDR3 extends over 14 amino acids. With V trimmed by 5 bases and J by 6 bases, 8 bases remained unmatched. Germline V gene lookup returns CDR1 SGHTA and CDR2 FQGTGA. CDR3 loop: CASSPLGQGSEQYF. The CDR3 coding sequence is TGTGCCAGCAGCCCTTTGGGACAGGGAAGCGAGCAGTACTTC. Filled out from reference TRBV7-3 and TRBJ2-7, the complete variable domain reads GAGVSQTPSNKVTEKGKYVELRCDPISGHTALYWYRQSLGQGPEFLIYFQGTGAADDSGLPNDRFFAVRPEGSVSTLKIQRTERGDSAVYLCASSPLGQGSEQYFGPGTRLTVT.

This clone was detected only once. The chain has TRBV6-6 and TRBJ2-7; TRBD1 aligns across 9 bases. The germline gives CDR1 MNHNY, CDR2 SVGAGI (reference sequence). This CDR3 comprises 14 residues. Unmatched junction bases numbered 7, after V lost 4 bases and J lost 6 bases. The CDR3 sequence: CASSSQGQGGEQYF. CDR3 DNA: TGTGCCAGCAGTTCCCAGGGACAGGGTGGCGAGCAGTACTTC.

V usage is TRBV6-5 and J usage is TRBJ1-4; 9 nucleotides match TRBD1. CDR1 is MNHEY, CDR2 SVGAGI, per germline. The CDR3 consists of 14 residues. Trimming took 4 bases from V and 11 from J; bases not matched to a gene: 8. CDR3 nucleotides: TGTGCCAGCAGTTTACAGGGGGCTGTTGGGAAACTGTTTTTT. The encoded protein is CASSLQGAVGKLFF.

J is TRBJ2-2 and V is TRBV5-1; a weak D match, TRBD2 (5 bases). Trimming left V 1 base short and J 0 bases short, with 7 bases between. The CDR3 contains 15 residues. CDR1 SGHRS and CDR2 YFSETQ come from the germline V gene. The CDR3 here is CASSLLGANTGELFF. The CDR3 DNA is TGCGCCAGCAGCTTGCTCGGGGCGAACACCGGGGAGCTGTTTTTT. The entire variable domain, with the rest obtained from reference TRBV5-1 and TRBJ2-2, is as follows: KAGVTQTPRYLIKTRGQQVTLSCSPISGHRSVSWYQQTPGQGLQFLFEYFSETQRNKGNFPGRFSGRQFSNSRSEMNVSTLELGDSALYLCASSLLGANTGELFFGEGSRLTVL.

The V gene is TRBV6-5, the J gene TRBJ2-1; D call uncertain. CDR3 length equals 13 residues. Germline V CDR1 and CDR2: MNHEY, SVGAGI. Trimming stripped 0 bases from V and 3 bases from J, with 3 bases between. The CDR3 spells CASSYSLYNEQFF. CDR3 bases: TGTGCCAGCAGTTACTCACTCTACAATGAGCAGTTCTTC.

The V and J genes are TRBV28 and TRBJ1-1; the D gene is possibly TRBD1 (5 bases). CDR3 length: 13 residues. Per germline, CDR1 MDHEN and CDR2 SYDVKM. V was trimmed by 3 bases and J by 5 bases, leaving 10 bases between them. The CDR3 nucleotides read TGTGCCAGCAGTTTGGGTGCAGGGACTGAAGCTTTCTTT. Amino acids: CASSLGAGTEAFF.